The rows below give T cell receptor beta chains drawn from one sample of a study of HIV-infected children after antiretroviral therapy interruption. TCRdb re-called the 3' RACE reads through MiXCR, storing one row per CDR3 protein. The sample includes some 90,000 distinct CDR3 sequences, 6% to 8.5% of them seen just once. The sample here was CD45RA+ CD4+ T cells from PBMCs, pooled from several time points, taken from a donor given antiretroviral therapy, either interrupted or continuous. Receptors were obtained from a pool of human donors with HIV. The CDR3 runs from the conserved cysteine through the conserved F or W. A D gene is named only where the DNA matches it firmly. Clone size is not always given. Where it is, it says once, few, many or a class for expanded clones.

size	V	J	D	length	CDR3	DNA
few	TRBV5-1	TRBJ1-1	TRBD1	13	CASSSGGVSEAFF	TGCGCCAGCAGCTCAGGGGGTGTATCTGAAGCTTTCTTT
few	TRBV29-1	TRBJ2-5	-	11	CSALIQETQYF	TGCAGCGCCCTGATACAAGAGACCCAGTACTTC
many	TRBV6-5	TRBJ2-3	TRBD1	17	CASSSLDRPMGVNTQYF	TGTGCCAGCAGTTCCCTGGACAGGCCCATGGGGGTCAATACGCAGTATTTT
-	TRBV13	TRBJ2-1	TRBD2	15	CASSLPAGVSNEQFF	TGTGCCAGCAGCCTCCCAGCGGGAGTTAGTAATGAGCAGTTCTTC
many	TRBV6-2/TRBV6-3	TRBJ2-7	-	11	CASTHSGEQYF	TGTGCCAGCACCCACTCCGGTGAGCAGTACTTC
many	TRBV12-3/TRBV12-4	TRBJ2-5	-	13	CASSLRRGETQYF	TGTGCCAGCAGTTTGAGGAGGGGAGAGACCCAGTACTTC
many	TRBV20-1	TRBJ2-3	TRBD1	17	CSASLADRGKLADTQYF	TGCAGTGCTAGCCTAGCTGACAGGGGGAAGCTTGCAGATACGCAGTATTTT
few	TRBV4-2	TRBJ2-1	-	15	CASSQEGGGTNEQFF	TGTGCCAGCAGCCAAGAAGGAGGGGGAACCAATGAGCAGTTCTTC
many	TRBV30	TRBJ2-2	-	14	CAWSGQVLPGELFF	TGTGCCTGGAGTGGCCAGGTTCTCCCCGGGGAGCTGTTTTTT
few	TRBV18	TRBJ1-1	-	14	CASSPTQGGTEAFF	TGTGCCAGCTCACCAACTCAAGGGGGCACTGAAGCTTTCTTT
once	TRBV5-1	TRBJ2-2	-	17	CASSLGIRGPNTGELFF	TGCGCCAGCAGCTTGGGAATAAGGGGACCTAACACCGGGGAGCTGTTTTTT
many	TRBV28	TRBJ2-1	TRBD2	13	CASISSGRAEQFF	TGTGCCAGCATATCTAGCGGGAGGGCCGAACAGTTCTTC
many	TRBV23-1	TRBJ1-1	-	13	CASSQEGLTEAFF	TGCGCCAGCAGTCAGGAGGGATTGACTGAAGCTTTCTTT
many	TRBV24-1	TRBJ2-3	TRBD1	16	CATSDLGGQNTDTQYF	TGTGCCACCAGTGATTTGGGGGGACAGAACACAGATACGCAGTATTTT
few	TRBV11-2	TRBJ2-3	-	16	CASSLALGWSTDTQYF	TGTGCCAGCAGCTTAGCTCTCGGCTGGTCCACAGATACGCAGTATTTT
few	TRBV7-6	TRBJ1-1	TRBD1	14	CASSQAGTGRSAFF	TGTGCCAGCAGCCAGGCCGGGACAGGAAGATCGGCTTTCTTT
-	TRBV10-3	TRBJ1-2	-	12	CAITAGPHGYTF	TGTGCCATCACCGCGGGGCCTCATGGCTACACCTTC
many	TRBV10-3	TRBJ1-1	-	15	CAISEFGQLNTEAFF	TGTGCCATCAGTGAGTTCGGGCAGTTGAACACTGAAGCTTTCTTT
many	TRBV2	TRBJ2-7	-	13	CASSGDLAYEQYF	TGTGCCAGCAGTGGTGACTTAGCGTACGAGCAGTACTTC
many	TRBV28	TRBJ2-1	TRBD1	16	CASSALTGEAYNEQFF	TGTGCCAGCAGCGCACTGACAGGGGAGGCCTACAATGAGCAGTTCTTC
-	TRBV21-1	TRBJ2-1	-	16	CASSTPPTPAMNEQFF	TGTGCCAGCAGCACCCCGCCGACCCCCGCAATGAATGAGCAGTTCTTC
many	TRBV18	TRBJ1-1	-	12	CASSPADTEAFF	TGTGCCAGCTCACCAGCGGACACTGAAGCTTTCTTT
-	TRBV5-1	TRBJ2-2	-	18	CASSLTGTVYANTGELFF	TGCGCCAGCAGCTTGACCGGGACCGTTTACGCGAACACCGGGGAGCTGTTTTTT
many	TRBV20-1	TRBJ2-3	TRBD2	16	CSARDQASGGTDTQYF	TGCAGTGCTAGAGATCAGGCTAGCGGGGGCACAGATACGCAGTATTTT
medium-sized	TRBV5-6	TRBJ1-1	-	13	CASSLIWNTEAFF	TGTGCCAGCAGCTTGATCTGGAACACTGAAGCTTTCTTT
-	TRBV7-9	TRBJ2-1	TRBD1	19	CASSFGTGANSYSYNEQFF	TGTGCCAGCAGCTTCGGGACAGGGGCAAATTCTTACTCCTACAATGAGCAGTTCTTC
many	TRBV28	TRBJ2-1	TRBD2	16	CASSFTSGSSYNEQFF	TGTGCCAGCAGTTTTACTAGCGGGAGCTCCTACAATGAGCAGTTCTTC
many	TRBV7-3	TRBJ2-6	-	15	CASSSSGAGANVLTF	TGTGCCAGCAGCTCCTCTGGGGCCGGGGCCAACGTCCTGACTTTC
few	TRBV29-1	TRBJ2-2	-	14	CSVLTGLNTGELFF	TGCAGCGTTTTGACGGGTTTGAACACCGGGGAGCTGTTTTTT
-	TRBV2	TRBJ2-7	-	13	CASNLQGTYEQYF	TGTGCCAGCAACCTACAGGGAACCTACGAGCAGTACTTC
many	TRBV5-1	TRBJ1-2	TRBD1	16	CASSFGTGYTSYGYTF	TGCGCCAGCAGCTTCGGGACAGGGTACACCAGCTATGGCTACACCTTC
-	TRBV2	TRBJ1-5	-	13	CASSAYAGQPQHF	TGTGCCAGCAGTGCCTACGCGGGGCAGCCCCAGCATTTT
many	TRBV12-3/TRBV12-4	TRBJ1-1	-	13	CASTASLNTEAFF	TGTGCCAGCACAGCTAGCCTGAACACTGAAGCTTTCTTT
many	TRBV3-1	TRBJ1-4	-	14	CASSLPGRNEKLFF	TGTGCCAGCAGCCTGCCGGGACGGAATGAAAAACTGTTTTTT
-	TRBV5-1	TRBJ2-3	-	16	CASSLDVGDLADTQYF	TGCGCCAGCAGCTTGGATGTCGGTGACTTGGCAGATACGCAGTATTTT
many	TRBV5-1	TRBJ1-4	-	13	CASSLEQEEKLFF	TGCGCCAGCAGCTTGGAACAAGAAGAAAAACTGTTTTTT
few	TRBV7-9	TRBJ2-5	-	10	CASSLGNQYF	TGTGCCAGCAGCTTAGGGAACCAGTACTTC
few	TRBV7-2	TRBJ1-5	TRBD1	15	CASSLLTGGNQPQHF	TGTGCCAGCAGCTTACTCACAGGGGGGAATCAGCCCCAGCATTTT
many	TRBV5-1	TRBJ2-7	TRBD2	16	CASSLDTSGRSYEQYF	TGCGCCAGCAGCTTGGATACTAGCGGGAGGTCCTACGAGCAGTACTTC
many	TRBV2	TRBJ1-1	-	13	CASTNGMNTEAFF	TGTGCCAGCACTAACGGAATGAACACTGAAGCTTTCTTT
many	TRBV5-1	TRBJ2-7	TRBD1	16	CASSFETGSRPYEQYF	TGCGCCAGCAGCTTTGAGACAGGGTCGAGACCCTACGAGCAGTACTTC
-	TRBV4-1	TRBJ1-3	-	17	CASSQRRTVITGNTIYF	TGCGCCAGCAGCCAACGACGGACAGTAATCACTGGAAACACCATATATTTT
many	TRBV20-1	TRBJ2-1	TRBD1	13	CSALGQGYNEQFF	TGCAGTGCTTTGGGACAGGGTTACAATGAGCAGTTCTTC
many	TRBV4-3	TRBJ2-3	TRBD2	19	CASSQTSYLAGGPTDTQYF	TGCGCCAGCAGCCAAACCTCCTATCTAGCGGGGGGGCCTACAGATACGCAGTATTTT
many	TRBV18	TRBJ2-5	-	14	CASSPPTFRETQYF	TGTGCCAGCTCACCACCGACTTTCCGGGAGACCCAGTACTTC
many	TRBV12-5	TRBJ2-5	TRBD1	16	CASGPPGTGGLETQYF	TGTGCTAGTGGCCCCCCCGGGACAGGGGGCCTAGAGACCCAGTACTTC
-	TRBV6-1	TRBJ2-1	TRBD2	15	CASRNSGWNDNEQFF	TGTGCCAGCAGGAATAGCGGGTGGAACGACAATGAGCAGTTCTTC
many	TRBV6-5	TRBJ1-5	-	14	CASNSLGGGQPQHF	TGTGCCAGCAACTCCCTCGGAGGTGGTCAGCCCCAGCATTTT
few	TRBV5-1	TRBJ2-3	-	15	CASSLEGIVTDTQYF	TGCGCCAGCAGCTTGGAAGGGATCGTCACAGATACGCAGTATTTT
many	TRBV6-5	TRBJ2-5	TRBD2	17	CASSYRKRGAYQETQYF	TGTGCCAGCAGTTATCGGAAGCGGGGGGCATACCAAGAGACCCAGTACTTC
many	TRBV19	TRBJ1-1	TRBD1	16	CARPGQGAGIDTEAFF	TGTGCCAGGCCGGGACAGGGGGCCGGGATCGACACTGAAGCTTTCTTT
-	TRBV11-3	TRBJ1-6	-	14	CASSFDMTLGALHF	TGTGCCAGCAGCTTTGATATGACTTTGGGGGCCCTCCACTTT
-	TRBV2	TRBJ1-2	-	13	CDSRRVANYGYTF	TGTGACAGCAGACGGGTAGCTAACTATGGCTACACCTTC